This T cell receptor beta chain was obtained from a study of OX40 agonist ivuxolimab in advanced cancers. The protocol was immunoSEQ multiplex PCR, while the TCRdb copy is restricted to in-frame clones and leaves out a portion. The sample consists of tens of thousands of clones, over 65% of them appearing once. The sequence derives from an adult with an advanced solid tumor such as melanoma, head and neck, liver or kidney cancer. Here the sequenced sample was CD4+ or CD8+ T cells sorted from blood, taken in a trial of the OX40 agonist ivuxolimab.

The CDR3 DNA reads as TGTGCCAGCGGGACAGGGGCTTCACCCCTCCACTTT. The encoded protein is CASGTGASPLHF. The chain recombines TRBV19 with TRBJ1-6, with 10 bases that match TRBD1. The CDR3 spans 12 residues. J lost 9 bases, V lost 9 bases, and 2 bases had no gene match. Germline assignment: CDR1 LNHDA and CDR2 SQIVND (reference sequence).